This is a list of T cell receptor beta chains from one sample in a study of cytomegalovirus exposure and HLA in healthy donors. The table came from immunoSEQ multiplex PCR; TCRdb's copy has only in-frame clones and leaves some out. Of 50,000 to 60,000 clones listed, roughly 80% are singletons. The sequencing input was PBMCs. The receptors originated from a woman between 35 and 50 years old in good health and CMV-seropositive. Each CDR3 is given with its conserved first and last residue. Fields, in order: clone size, J gene, V gene, D gene, CDR3 protein, CDR3 DNA. The D gene is left open where the match is weak. Some rows have no size entry. The others give once, few or many, or a class for an expanded clone.

>once|TRBJ1-6|TRBV9|-
CASSELSSPLHF
TGTGCCAGCAGCGAGCTGAGTTCACCCCTCCACTTT
>-|TRBJ1-4|TRBV7-2|-
CASSLAFSNEKLFF
TGTGCCAGCAGCTTAGCGTTCAGTAATGAAAAACTGTTTTTT
>-|TRBJ2-5|TRBV15|TRBD2
CATSSGEGETQYF
TGTGCCACCAGCAGTGGGGAGGGGGAGACCCAGTACTTC
>-|TRBJ2-1|TRBV4-1|TRBD2
CASSPPGTSSPGEQFF
TGCGCCAGCAGCCCCCCCGGGACTAGCTCCCCTGGTGAGCAGTTCTTC
>-|TRBJ2-6|TRBV11-2|-
CASSLRGTVLSGANVLTF
TGTGCCAGCAGCTTACGCGGGACAGTCCTCTCTGGGGCCAACGTCCTGACTTTC
>-|TRBJ2-7|TRBV6-5|-
CASRTGGDYEQYF
TGTGCCAGCAGAACAGGTGGTGACTACGAGCAGTACTTC
>-|TRBJ1-3|TRBV6-5|-
CASSRYGAPTIYF
TGTGCCAGCAGCCGTTATGGGGCACCCACCATATATTTT
>-|TRBJ1-1|TRBV5-1|TRBD1
CASSSHRDRATEAFF
TGCGCCAGCAGCTCCCACCGGGACAGGGCCACTGAAGCTTTCTTT
>-|TRBJ1-2|TRBV7-2|-
CASSSNLASGGYTF
TGTGCCAGCAGCTCCAACTTAGCCTCGGGTGGCTACACCTTC
>few|TRBJ1-3|TRBV29-1|-
CSVAYSSGNTIYF
TGCAGCGTCGCTTACAGCTCTGGAAACACCATATATTTT
>-|TRBJ1-1|TRBV30|-
CAWSVDRNTEAFF
TGTGCCTGGAGTGTCGACAGAAACACTGAAGCTTTCTTT
>-|TRBJ2-1|TRBV4-1|-
CASSPGLMNEQFF
TGCGCCAGCAGCCCGGGACTTATGAATGAGCAGTTCTTC
>few|TRBJ2-7|TRBV7-8|-
CASSLGRRPGLEQYF
TGTGCCAGCAGCTTAGGTCGGCGGCCAGGACTGGAGCAGTACTTC
>few|TRBJ2-1|TRBV4-1|-
CASSQDPRKAEQFF
TGCGCCAGCAGCCAAGACCCCAGGAAGGCTGAGCAGTTCTTC
>few|TRBJ2-3|TRBV2|TRBD2
CASSPERSLTLTSGDTQYF
TGTGCCAGCAGCCCTGAAAGGTCCCTTACTCTGACTAGCGGTGATACGCAGTATTTT
>-|TRBJ2-5|TRBV29-1|-
CSVGQSVQETQYF
TGCAGCGTTGGGCAGTCCGTCCAAGAGACCCAGTACTTC
>-|TRBJ2-5|TRBV2|-
CASSTTEEETQYF
TGTGCCAGCAGTACCACCGAGGAAGAGACCCAGTACTTC
>-|TRBJ2-1|TRBV28|TRBD1
CASVVPGQGNPPEQFF
TGTGCCAGCGTAGTACCAGGACAGGGTAATCCTCCTGAGCAGTTCTTC
>-|TRBJ2-2|TRBV25-1|-
CASSEAKAGTGELFF
TGTGCCAGCAGTGAGGCAAAGGCGGGCACCGGGGAGCTGTTTTTT
>-|TRBJ2-7|TRBV6-6|-
CASSYLRGPYEQYF
TGTGCCAGCAGTTACCTCAGGGGTCCCTACGAGCAGTACTTC
>-|TRBJ2-5|TRBV5-1|TRBD2
CASSLAGTRGETQYF
TGCGCCAGCAGCTTGGCCGGGACTAGGGGGGAGACCCAGTACTTC
>-|TRBJ2-7|TRBV6-6|-
CASRRQEAYEQYF
TGTGCCAGCAGGAGACAGGAGGCCTACGAGCAGTACTTC
>-|TRBJ1-1|TRBV6-5|-
CASSSRGTEAFF
TGTGCCAGCAGTTCCAGAGGCACTGAAGCTTTCTTT
>-|TRBJ1-3|TRBV25-1|-
CASSRTARTSGNTIYF
TGTGCCAGCTCCAGGACAGCACGAACCTCTGGAAACACCATATATTTT
>-|TRBJ2-2|TRBV4-1|-
CASSQDRGRTNTGELFF
TGCGCCAGCAGCCAAGATAGAGGCCGTACGAACACCGGGGAGCTGTTTTTT
>-|TRBJ1-2|TRBV4-3|-
CASSRGQGRGGYTF
TGCGCCAGCAGCCGTGGCCAGGGAAGAGGTGGCTACACCTTC
>few|TRBJ1-3|TRBV9|-
CASSVGGTGVNTIYF
TGTGCCAGCAGCGTAGGCGGGACCGGGGTCAACACCATATATTTT
>-|TRBJ2-3|TRBV15|TRBD1
CATSRGQGTTDTQYF
TGTGCCACCAGCAGAGGACAGGGGACTACAGATACGCAGTATTTT
>-|TRBJ1-2|TRBV5-6|TRBD1
CASSLRAGGNYGYTF
TGTGCCAGCAGCTTGAGGGCAGGGGGAAACTATGGCTACACCTTC
>-|TRBJ2-1|TRBV2|-
CASRPDSYNEQFF
TGTGCCAGCAGACCGGACAGCTACAATGAGCAGTTCTTC
>-|TRBJ2-5|TRBV7-3|-
CASSLTEGTQYF
TGTGCCAGCAGCTTAACGGAGGGGACCCAGTACTTC
>few|TRBJ1-2|TRBV7-6|TRBD1
CASSDRVGGYTF
TGTGCCAGCAGCGACAGGGTAGGAGGCTACACCTTC
>few|TRBJ2-7|TRBV14|-
CASSGHGYEQYF
TGTGCCAGCAGCGGACACGGCTACGAGCAGTACTTC
>-|TRBJ2-7|TRBV28|-
CASSTQGGNRYEQYF
TGTGCCAGCAGCACCCAGGGCGGGAATCGCTACGAGCAGTACTTC
>once|TRBJ2-3|TRBV11-3|TRBD2
CASSNGLAGGRGADTQYF
TGTGCCAGCAGCAACGGACTAGCGGGGGGGCGTGGCGCAGATACGCAGTATTTT